Listed here are 24 T cell receptor beta chains from one sample, sequenced in a study of blood T cells in healthy people across ages (dated by TCRdb to about 2015). The library was made by 5' RACE. The sequencing machine was an Illumina HiSeq 2500. A second PCR of about 7 to 12 cycles was run with a J-beta primer mix and a sample-barcoded 5' primer. TCRdb itself trimmed the public reads at Q25 with fastp, ran MiXCR and retained productive beta chains. All rows with the same CDR3 protein become a single entry with the most common DNA and genes. The sample table lists over 550,000 distinct CDR3 sequences, under 30% of them with a count of one. The ten most abundant clones make up approximately 15% of the sample. Sequencing was carried out using blood. These receptors all come from a woman aged 80 or over in good health.

This clonotype was found many times. V usage is TRBV6-2 or TRBV6-3 and J usage is TRBJ2-1; 8 bases line up with TRBD2. The germline CDR1 and CDR2 sequences are MNHEY and SVGEGT. V was clipped by 6 bases and J by 0 bases; unmatched bases: 10. The CDR3 is 17 residues long. CDR3 DNA: TGTGCCAGCAGAAATGCGCGGGGGGCTAGCTCCTACAATGAGCAGTTCTTC. Encoded protein: CASRNARGASSYNEQFF.

This clonotype was recorded only once. Since a much larger clone is just one base distant, this may be a read error. The rearrangement uses TRBV6-2 or TRBV6-3 and TRBJ2-7; a possible D gene is TRBD1 (6 bases). The J call is doubtful: the DNA matches TRBJ2-5 better. The V gene's germline CDR1 is MNHEY and CDR2 SVGEGT. This CDR3 region has 12 residues. CDR3 coding DNA: TGTGCCACCGGGACACTCGAAGGGACCCAGTACTTC. Amino acid sequence: CATGTLEGTQYF.

This chain uses TRBV19 with TRBJ1-5; D perhaps matches TRBD1 (6 bases). The ends were cut back, 10 bases at V and 7 bases at J, with 17 bases in the middle. The CDR3 spans 13 residues. The germline gives CDR1 LNHDA, CDR2 SQIVND (reference sequence). DNA of the CDR3: TGTGCCACCACACAGGGCTCGGGACAGCCCCAGCATTTT. Translation: CATTQGSGQPQHF.

Comments on this clonotype: This clone may be a read error of a much larger clone one base away. The chain couples TRBV6-6 to TRBJ1-2, with TRBD1 as a possible D gene (6 bases). CDR1 is MNHNY and CDR2 is SVGAGI in the germline V gene (reference sequence). The CDR3 totals 12 residues. Trimming left V 6 bases short and J 6 bases short, with 11 bases between. The CDR3 sequence: CASRTYRDGYTF. CDR3 DNA sequence: TGTGCCAGCAGGACTTACAGGGATGGCTACACCTTC.

This sequence joins TRBV3-1 and TRBJ1-1, with no clear D. The CDR3 length is 17 residues. Germline V gives CDR1 LGHDT, CDR2 YNNKEL (reference sequence). The V gene lost 0 bases and the J gene lost 4 bases, with 18 bases spanning the gap. Here the CDR3 reads CASSQDEFGTRATEAFF. The CDR3 nucleotides read TGTGCCAGCAGCCAAGACGAATTCGGCACGAGGGCCACTGAAGCTTTCTTT.

The genes are TRBV5-6 and TRBJ2-2; 7 nucleotides line up with TRBD1. After removal of 0 bases from V and 3 bases from J, the junction contained 5 bases not matched to a gene. The length of the CDR3 is 16 residues. Germline-derived CDR1 and CDR2 are SGHDT and YYEEEE. DNA for the CDR3: TGTGCCAGCAGCTTGGGGGTTGGGACAGACACCGGGGAGCTGTTTTTT. It encodes CASSLGVGTDTGELFF. The full variable domain, in which reference TRBV5-6 and TRBJ2-2 provide the parts outside the CDR3, is DAGVTQSPTHLIKTRGQQVTLRCSPKSGHDTVSWYQQALGQGPQFIFQYYEEEERQRGNFPDRFSGHQFPNYSSELNVNALLLGDSALYLCASSLGVGTDTGELFFGEGSRLTVL.

This clonotype has a single count. One base away lies a much larger clone, so this may be a sequencing read error. V and J are TRBV20-1 and TRBJ2-7, with 7 bases lining up with TRBD2. The V segment lost 6 bases and the J segment 7 bases; nucleotides outside the gene matches: 15. There are 14 residues in the CDR3. Germline CDR1 reads DFQATT; CDR2 reads SNEGSKA (reference sequence). This chain's CDR3 is CSASGTAGYNEQYF. In nucleotides, the CDR3 is TGCAGTGCCAGCGGGACGGCGGGGTACAATGAGCAGTACTTC.

As for this clonotype: One junction end disagrees with the germline gene, perhaps due to a read error. The chain joins TRBV7-6 to TRBJ2-2, with D perhaps matching TRBD1 (6 bases). There are 15 residues in the CDR3. Germline CDR1 reads SGHVS; CDR2 reads FNYEAQ. The DNA of the CDR3 is TGTGCCAGCAGCATAGCTTCAGGGGTCACCGGGGAGCTGTTTTTT. Residues: CASSIASGVTGELFF.

This clonotype was recorded many times. The rearrangement joins TRBV9 to TRBJ2-7; a possible D gene is TRBD2 (6 bases). The V end was cut by 0 bases, the J end by 0 bases, with 10 bases between. This CDR3 is built from 15 residues. CDR1 is SGDLS, CDR2 YYNGEE, per germline. The CDR3 loop is CASSVAGEPSYEQYF. CDR3 nucleotide sequence: TGTGCCAGCAGCGTAGCGGGGGAACCCTCCTACGAGCAGTACTTC.

There are many counts of this clonotype. A much larger clone is a single base away; this may be a read error. The rearrangement uses TRBV7-2 and TRBJ2-1; D is uncertain. Matching the DNA end better, TRBJ2-7 makes the J call doubtful. The CDR3 has 16 residues. Germline CDR1 and CDR2: SGHTA and FQGNSA. Here the CDR3 reads CASSLAASFSYNEQYF. The CDR3, as DNA: TGTGCCAGCAGCTTAGCGGCCAGCTTCTCCTACAATGAGCAGTACTTC.

This clonotype showed up just a few times. A much larger clone sits a single nucleotide away, making a read error possible. CDR3 residues: CASSDLKGKKGNEQFF. The CDR3 DNA sequence: TGTGCCAGCAGTGATTTAAAGGGGAAGAAGGGCAATGAGCAGTTCTTC. The chain couples TRBV6-1 to TRBJ2-1; TRBD1 might be the D (5 bases). CDR1 is MNHNS, CDR2 SASEGT, per germline. V shed 3 bases and J shed 6 bases, with 18 bases lying between them. This CDR3 is 16 amino acids long.

This clonotype turned up a few times. This chain connects TRBV19 to TRBJ1-5; TRBD1 matches at 9 bases. This CDR3 region has 16 residues. CDR1 is LNHDA, CDR2 SQIVND, per germline (reference sequence). Trimming cost V 4 bases and J 3 bases; bases outside gene matches: 7. The chain's CDR3 is CASSSTGGKVNQPQHF. CDR3 DNA sequence: TGTGCCAGTAGTAGTACAGGGGGCAAGGTCAATCAGCCCCAGCATTTT. The full variable domain, with the rest looked up from reference TRBV19 and TRBJ1-5, is DGGITQSPKYLFRKEGQNVTLSCEQNLNHDAMYWYRQDPGQGLRLIYYSQIVNDFQKGDIAEGYSVSREKKESFPLTVTSAQKNPTAFYLCASSSTGGKVNQPQHFGDGTRLSIL.

This clonotype was seen ten or more times. The rearrangement joins TRBV7-2 to TRBJ2-7, with D possibly matching TRBD2 (7 bases). There are 18 residues in the CDR3. Germline assignment: CDR1 SGHTA and CDR2 FQGNSA. Trimming left V 2 bases short and J 3 bases short, with 23 bases between. The CDR3: CASSLNEIRGGTIYEQYF. The CDR3 region has the DNA TGTGCCAGCAGCTTAAACGAAATAAGGGGGGGGACTATCTACGAGCAGTACTTC. Using reference TRBV7-2 and TRBJ2-7 for the parts outside the CDR3, the full variable domain is GAGVSQSPSNKVTEKGKDVELRCDPISGHTALYWYRQSLGQGLEFLIYFQGNSAPDKSGLPSDRFSAERTGGSVSTLTIQRTQQEDSAVYLCASSLNEIRGGTIYEQYFGPGTRLTVT.

This clonotype has a count of ten or more. This rearrangement joins TRBV18 to TRBJ2-1; D not certain. This CDR3 region has 13 residues. Trimming cost V 6 bases and J 7 bases, with 13 bases left between them. From germline, CDR1 is KGHSH and CDR2 LQKENI. CDR3 coding DNA: TGTGCCAGCTCCCGCACCCCTCGTAATGAGCAGTTCTTC. Protein: CASSRTPRNEQFF.

This clonotype was found many times. The chain recombines TRBV6-1 with TRBJ1-1; possibly TRBD1 for D (5 bases). Trimming stripped 7 bases from V and 1 base from J, with 16 bases between. The germline gives CDR1 MNHNS, CDR2 SASEGT. The CDR3 sequence is 15 residues long. CDR3 sequence reads: CASNPRGQGNTEAFF. DNA of the CDR3: TGTGCCAGCAACCCAAGGGGTCAGGGGAACACTGAAGCTTTCTTT.

As regards this clonotype: At one end the junction does not follow the germline gene, possibly because of a read error. The genes are TRBV12-3 or TRBV12-4 and TRBJ2-7; D tentatively fits TRBD1 or TRBD2 (5 bases each). CDR3 size: 15 residues. The CDR3 is CARSLGTGSSYEQYF. The CDR3 coding sequence is TGTGCCCGCAGTTTGGGGACGGGGAGCTCCTACGAGCAGTACTTC.

In this sample, this clonotype turned up a few times. The chain employs TRBV12-3 or TRBV12-4 and TRBJ2-4; TRBD1 might be the D (5 bases). The CDR3 is 14 residues long. Trimming shortened V by 3 bases and J by 3 bases, and 9 bases separated the two germline ends. CDR3 sequence (DNA): TGTGCCAGCAGTTTTGGACACATCAAAAACATTCAGTACTTC. This sequence encodes CASSFGHIKNIQYF.

This clonotype was seen ten or more times. The CDR3 nucleotides read TGCAGTGCTAGATCCCCAGGGGATAGGGGAGCTTTCTTT. Amino acids: CSARSPGDRGAFF. V gene TRBV20-1 combines with J gene TRBJ1-1, with D possibly matching TRBD1 (6 bases). The germline CDR1 and CDR2 sequences are DFQATT and SNEGSKA (reference sequence). The CDR3 extends over 13 amino acids. Trimming pared 2 bases from V and 10 bases from J, leaving 17 bases between.

The chain joins TRBV12-3 or TRBV12-4 to TRBJ2-1; either TRBD1 or TRBD2 may fit D (6 bases each). This CDR3 contains 14 residues. Between the trimmed V and J ends, which lost 6 bases and 5 bases, there was a span of 14 bases. In nucleotides, the CDR3 is TGTGCCAGCAGCTCCCACGGGGGCAACAATGAGCAGTTCTTC. Translating it yields CASSSHGGNNEQFF.

Worth noting for this clonotype: At one of its ends the junction is not consistent with the germline gene, which may arise from a read error. This chain uses TRBV7-7 with TRBJ1-5, with a tentative D call TRBD1 (6 bases). This CDR3 spans 15 amino acids. Per germline, CDR1 SSHAT and CDR2 FNYEAQ (reference sequence). The CDR3 DNA is TGTGCTAGCAGCTTGGCGGGGGGCGAGCGTCAGCCCCAGCATTTT. Its protein product is CASSLAGGERQPQHF.

The table lists this clonotype with many counts. The chain couples TRBV6-2 or TRBV6-3 to TRBJ2-3; 8 nucleotides align to TRBD2. The CDR3 totals 14 residues. Germline lookup yields CDR1 MNHEY and CDR2 SVGEGT. After removal of 7 bases from V and 5 bases from J, the junction contained 8 bases not matched to a gene. CDR3 nucleotide sequence: TGTGCCAGCAAGTTCGGGCTAGCGGGAGATACGCAGTATTTT. Translation: CASKFGLAGDTQYF.

This clonotype was seen repeatedly, ten times or more. The rearrangement links TRBV5-1 to TRBJ2-7; 9 positions agree with TRBD1. CDR3 size: 14 residues. The germline V gene has CDR1 SGHRS and CDR2 YFSETQ. The trim removed 0 bases at V and 6 bases at J, leaving 4 bases unmatched. This CDR3 is CASSLGGQGGEQYF. The CDR3 region has the DNA TGCGCCAGCAGCTTGGGGGGACAGGGAGGCGAGCAGTACTTC.

To note about this clonotype: This sequence may be a read error, since a much larger clone differs from it by one base. The rearrangement links TRBV27 to TRBJ1-2; 7 positions agree with TRBD1. Per the germline V gene, CDR1 is MNHEY and CDR2 is SMNVEV (reference sequence). CDR3 length equals 13 residues. V was clipped by 6 bases and J by 4 bases; unmatched bases: 5. The CDR3 region is CASRGPGGYGYTF. The CDR3 DNA follows: TGTGCCAGCAGAGGGCCAGGGGGCTATGGCTACACCTTC.

This clonotype was seen ten or more times. The V and J genes are TRBV3-1 and TRBJ2-3; D remains ambiguous. Germline V gene sequence: CDR1 LGHDT, CDR2 YNNKEL (reference sequence). The CDR3 has 15 residues. Trimming left V 4 bases short and J 2 bases short, with 13 bases between. CDR3 region: CASSLIRAHTDTQYF. The CDR3 DNA sequence: TGTGCCAGCAGCCTTATACGGGCCCACACAGATACGCAGTATTTT.